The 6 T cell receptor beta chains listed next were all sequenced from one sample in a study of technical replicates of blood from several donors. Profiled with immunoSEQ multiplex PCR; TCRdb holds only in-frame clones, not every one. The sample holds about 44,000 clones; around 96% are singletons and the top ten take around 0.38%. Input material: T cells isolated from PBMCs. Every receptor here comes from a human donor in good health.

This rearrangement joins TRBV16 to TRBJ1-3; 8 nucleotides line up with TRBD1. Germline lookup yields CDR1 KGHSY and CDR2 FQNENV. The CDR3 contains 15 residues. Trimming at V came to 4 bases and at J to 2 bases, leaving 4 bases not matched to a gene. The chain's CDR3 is CASSRSQGAGNTIYF. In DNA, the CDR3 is TGTGCCAGCAGCCGATCACAGGGGGCTGGAAACACCATATATTTT.

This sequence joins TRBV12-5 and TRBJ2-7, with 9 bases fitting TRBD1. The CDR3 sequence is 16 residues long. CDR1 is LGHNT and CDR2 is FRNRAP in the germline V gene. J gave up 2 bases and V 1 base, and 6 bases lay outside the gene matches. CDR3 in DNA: TGTGCTAGTGGTTTGGCGACCGGGACAGGGACCTACGAGCAGTACTTC. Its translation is CASGLATGTGTYEQYF.

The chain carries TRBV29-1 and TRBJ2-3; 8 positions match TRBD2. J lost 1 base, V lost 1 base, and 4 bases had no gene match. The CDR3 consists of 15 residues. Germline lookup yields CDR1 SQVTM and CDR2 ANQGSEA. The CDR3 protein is CSVEGAGVGTDTQYF. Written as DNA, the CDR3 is TGCAGCGTTGAAGGAGCGGGAGTCGGCACAGATACGCAGTATTTT.

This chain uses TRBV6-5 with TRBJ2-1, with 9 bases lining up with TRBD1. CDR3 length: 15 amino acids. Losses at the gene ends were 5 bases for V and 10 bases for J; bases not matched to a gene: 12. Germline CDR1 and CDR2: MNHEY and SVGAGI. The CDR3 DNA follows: TGTGCCAGCAGTCGGCGGACAGGGGTTATGACAGAGCAGTTCTTC. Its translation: CASSRRTGVMTEQFF.

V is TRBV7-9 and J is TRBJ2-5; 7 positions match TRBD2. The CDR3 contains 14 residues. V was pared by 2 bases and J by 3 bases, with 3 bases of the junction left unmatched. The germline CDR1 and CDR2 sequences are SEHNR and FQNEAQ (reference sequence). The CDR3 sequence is CASSLTAGEETQYF. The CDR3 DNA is TGTGCCAGCAGCTTAACGGCGGGGGAAGAGACCCAGTACTTC.

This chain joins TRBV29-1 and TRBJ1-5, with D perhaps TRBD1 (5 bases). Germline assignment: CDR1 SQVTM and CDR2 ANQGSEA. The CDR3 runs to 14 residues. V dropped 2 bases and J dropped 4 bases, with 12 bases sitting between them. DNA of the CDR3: TGCAGCGTTGAAACGGGGGTGGAGAATCAGCCCCAGCATTTT. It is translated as CSVETGVENQPQHF.